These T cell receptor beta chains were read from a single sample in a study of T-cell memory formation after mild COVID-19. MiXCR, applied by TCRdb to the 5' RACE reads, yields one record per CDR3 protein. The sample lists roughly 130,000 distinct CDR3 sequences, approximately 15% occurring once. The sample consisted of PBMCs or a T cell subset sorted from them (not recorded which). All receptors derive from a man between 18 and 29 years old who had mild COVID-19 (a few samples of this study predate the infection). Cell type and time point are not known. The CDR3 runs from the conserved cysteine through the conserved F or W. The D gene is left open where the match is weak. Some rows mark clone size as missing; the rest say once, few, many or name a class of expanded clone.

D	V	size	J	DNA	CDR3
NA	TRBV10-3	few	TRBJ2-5	TGTGCCATCAGCATAACAGGGTTAGAGGAGACCCAGTACTTC	CAISITGLEETQYF
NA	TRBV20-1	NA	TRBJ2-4	TGCAGTGCTAGTGCTAGAGGCGGCATTCAGTACTTC	CSASARGGIQYF
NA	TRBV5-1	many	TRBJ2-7	TGCGCCAGCAGCTTGGTTACAGATAGGGACGAGCAGTACTTC	CASSLVTDRDEQYF
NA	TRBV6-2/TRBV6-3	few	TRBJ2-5	TGTGCCAGCAGTTACCCCACGACGGGGTTGGGCCTGGGGCAAGAGACCCAGTACTTC	CASSYPTTGLGLGQETQYF
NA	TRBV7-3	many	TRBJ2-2	TGTGCCAGCAGCTTATTGGTAGGGGAGCTGTTTTTT	CASSLLVGELFF
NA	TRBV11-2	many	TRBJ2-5	TGTGCCAGCAGCTTAGTTCCGGGGACCCAGTACTTC	CASSLVPGTQYF
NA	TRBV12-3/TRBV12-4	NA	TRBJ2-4	TGTGCCAGCAGTTTAGCGTTGTTCGAGGGAAGGAGGACCAAAAACATTCAGTACTTC	CASSLALFEGRRTKNIQYF
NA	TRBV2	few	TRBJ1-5	TGTGCCAGCAGGACAGGAGAGAATCAGCCCCAGCATTTT	CASRTGENQPQHF
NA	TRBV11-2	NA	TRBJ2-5	TGTGCCAGCAGCTTAGATTTAGAGCTAGCAGGACAAGAGACCCAGTACTTC	CASSLDLELAGQETQYF
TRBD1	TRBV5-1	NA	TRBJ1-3	TGCGCCAGCGCACCAGGAGGGACAGTCTCTGGAAACACCATATATTTT	CASAPGGTVSGNTIYF
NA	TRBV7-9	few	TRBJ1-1	TGTGCCAGCAGCTCCTCGAAACAGGGGAACACTGAAGCTTTCTTT	CASSSSKQGNTEAFF
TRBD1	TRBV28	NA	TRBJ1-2	TGTGCCAGCACCTGGACAGGGGGCGATGGCTACACCTTC	CASTWTGGDGYTF
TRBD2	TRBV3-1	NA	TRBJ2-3	TGTGCCAGCAGCCAAGGGTGGCTAGCGGCTAATACGCAGTATTTT	CASSQGWLAANTQYF
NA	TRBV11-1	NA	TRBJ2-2	TGTGCCAGCACCAACCGGGCAGGGAACACCGGGGAGCTGTTTTTT	CASTNRAGNTGELFF
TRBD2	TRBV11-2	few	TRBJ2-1	TGTGCCAGCAGCTTAGCGGGCGGGGGGGTCTACAATGAGCAGTTCTTC	CASSLAGGGVYNEQFF
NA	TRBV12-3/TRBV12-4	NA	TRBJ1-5	TGTGCCAGCAGTCCCCAGGGGACGGATCAGCCCCAGCATTTT	CASSPQGTDQPQHF
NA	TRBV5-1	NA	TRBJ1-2	TGCGCCAGCAGCTTGGGACAGCTCTCTCGTAACTATGGCTACACCTTC	CASSLGQLSRNYGYTF
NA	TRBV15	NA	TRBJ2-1	TGTGCCACCAGCAGAGATGGCGGGGATGAGCAGTTCTTC	CATSRDGGDEQFF
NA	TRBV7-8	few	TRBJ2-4	TGTGCCAGCAGCTTAGGGGCGGGGTTAGCCAAAAACATTCAGTACTTC	CASSLGAGLAKNIQYF
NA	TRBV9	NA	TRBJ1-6	TGTGCCAGCAACGGGAGCTCCTATAATTCACCCCTCCACTTT	CASNGSSYNSPLHF
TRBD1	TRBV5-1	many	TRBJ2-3	TGCGCCAGCAGCCCGGACAGGGGGAAAGATACGCAGTATTTT	CASSPDRGKDTQYF
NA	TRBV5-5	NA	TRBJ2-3	TGTGCCAGCAGCTTGACCTTGGGGCAGCCCTTCACAGATACGCAGTATTTT	CASSLTLGQPFTDTQYF
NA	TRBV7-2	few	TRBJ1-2	TGTGCCAGCAGCGTGGGGGTAACAGGGTCCTATGGCTACACCTTC	CASSVGVTGSYGYTF
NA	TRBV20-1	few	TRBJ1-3	TGCAGTGCTAGAGTTGGCGGCTCTGGAAACACCATATATTTT	CSARVGGSGNTIYF
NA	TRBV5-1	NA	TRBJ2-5	TGCGCCAGCAGCTTGGAACACCTCCAAGAGACCCAGTACTTC	CASSLEHLQETQYF
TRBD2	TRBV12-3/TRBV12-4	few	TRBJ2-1	TGTGCCAGCAGCCACCGTTGGAGCGGGGGGGAAAATGAGCAGTTCTTC	CASSHRWSGGENEQFF
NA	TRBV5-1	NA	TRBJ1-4	TGCGCCAGCAGCGTGGGCTCCGGACGTGAACTGTTTTTT	CASSVGSGRELFF
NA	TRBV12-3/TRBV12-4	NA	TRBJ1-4	TGTGCCAGCAGCCCCCAAGTAGGGGAAAAACTGTTTTTT	CASSPQVGEKLFF
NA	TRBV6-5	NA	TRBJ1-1	TGTGCCAGCAGTTGGACGAACCAGAACACTGAAGCTTTCTTT	CASSWTNQNTEAFF